The sequence of this T cell receptor beta chain was determined in a study of shared T cell receptors in the human thymus. Only in-frame clones appear in the TCRdb table, and some are missing; sequencing was by immunoSEQ multiplex PCR. The table has about 380,000 clones, 85% to 95% seen once; the top ten hold 0.02%. The V gene lost 4 bases and the J gene lost 3 bases, with 12 bases spanning the gap. CDR3 length: 15 amino acids. Germline V gene sequence: CDR1 MGHRA, CDR2 YSYEKL. The clonotype originates from a human donor. This rearrangement joins TRBV4-1 to TRBJ1-4; maybe TRBD1 (5 bases). The specimen was thymocytes. This CDR3 is CASSRTRVANEKLFF. In DNA form, the CDR3 reads TGCGCCAGCAGCCGTACCAGGGTAGCTAATGAAAAACTGTTTTTT.